These 7 T cell receptor beta chains were all obtained from the same sample, sequenced in a study of cytomegalovirus exposure and HLA in healthy donors. The PCR had 60 Vbeta and 13 Jbeta primers. The table came from immunoSEQ multiplex PCR; TCRdb's copy has only in-frame clones and leaves some out. The sample carries 180,000 or so clones, roughly 87% recorded once. Sequenced sample: PBMCs. These receptors all stem from a man in his forties or fifties in good health and CMV-seronegative.

The table lists this clone with a count of one. The chain couples TRBV6-5 to TRBJ2-7, with D perhaps TRBD2 (6 bases). From germline, CDR1 is MNHEY and CDR2 SVGAGI. The CDR3 is 15 residues long. The V gene lost 2 bases and the J gene lost 5 bases, with 16 bases spanning the gap. CDR3 nucleotide sequence: TGTGCCAGCAGTTACGGCGGGGTTCTGAGGGACGAGCAGTACTTC. Encoded protein: CASSYGGVLRDEQYF.

Remarks on this clone: Germline is not matched at one junction end, which may reflect a read error. V gene TRBV11-2 combines with J gene TRBJ2-4; 9 positions agree with TRBD2. Germline CDR1 SGHAT, CDR2 FQNNGV. The CDR3 covers 13 residues. CDR3 loop: CASSLGGGTSHHF. The CDR3 DNA is TGTGCCAGCAGCTTAGGGGGAGGGACTAGCCACCACTTC.

The rearrangement links TRBV29-1 to TRBJ2-3, with 9 bases that match TRBD2. This CDR3 has 13 residues. J lost 7 bases, V lost 4 bases, and 6 bases had no gene match. Germline V gives CDR1 SQVTM, CDR2 ANQGSEA. CDR3 DNA: TGCAGCGTTGTCGGTAGCGGGGGTAATACGCAGTATTTT. This codes for CSVVGSGGNTQYF.

The chain links TRBV27 to TRBJ1-3, with a weak D call TRBD1 (6 bases). The germline V gene encodes CDR1 MNHEY and CDR2 SMNVEV (reference sequence). The V and J ends lost 5 bases and 1 base respectively, with 12 bases between them. The CDR3 covers 15 residues. CDR3 in DNA: TGTGCCAGCAGTCCCGCGGACAGATCTGGAAACACCATATATTTT. It translates to CASSPADRSGNTIYF.

There are a few counts of this clone. The rearrangement links TRBV12-2 to TRBJ2-3; TRBD2, the D gene given by the table, was not confirmed from the DNA. TRBV12-2 is a pseudogene. The CDR3 is made up of 16 amino acids. In DNA, the CDR3 is TGTGCAAGTCGCTTAGAACTAGCAGGGCGCACAGATACGCAGTATTTT. It specifies CASRLELAGRTDTQYF.

The chain has TRBV7-3 and TRBJ1-2; TRBD1 matches at 11 bases. The CDR3 has 14 amino acids. With V trimmed by 5 bases and J by 8 bases, 7 bases remained unmatched. Germline V gene sequence: CDR1 SGHTA, CDR2 FQGTGA. CDR3 nucleotide sequence: TGTGCCAGCAGCCCCGGGACAGGGGGGAAAGGCTACACCTTC. Translated, it gives CASSPGTGGKGYTF. Looking up the rest from reference TRBV7-3 and TRBJ1-2 gives the full variable domain: GAGVSQTPSNKVTEKGKYVELRCDPISGHTALYWYRQSLGQGPEFLIYFQGTGAADDSGLPNDRFFAVRPEGSVSTLKIQRTERGDSAVYLCASSPGTGGKGYTFGSGTRLTVV.

This chain connects TRBV19 to TRBJ1-3, with 8 bases identical to TRBD1. Germline V gene lookup returns CDR1 LNHDA and CDR2 SQIVND (reference sequence). CDR3 size: 13 residues. V lost 10 bases and J lost 4; bases outside the gene matches: 6. The CDR3 region has the DNA TGTGCCACCGTGGACAGGGTCGGAAACACCATATATTTT. It encodes CATVDRVGNTIYF.